This T cell receptor (beta chain) stems from a study of T cell responses to AZD1222 COVID-19 vaccine. Study findings and constraints: Donors skewed white British and female; clonal diversity was possibly underestimated. Recipients of AZD1222 seropositive at baseline numbered only five or six.

Only in-frame clones appear in the TCRdb table, and some are missing; sequencing was by immunoSEQ multiplex PCR. The table records some 74,000 clones, about 90% of them present only once. Germline values: CDR1 SQVTM, CDR2 ANQGSEA. The V end was cut by 4 bases, the J end by 4 bases, with 16 bases between. This CDR3 spans 14 amino acids. Comments on this clone: Antigen unknown.

This material consisted of peripheral blood, taken 28 days after the second AZD1222 dose. The chain recombines TRBV29-1 with TRBJ1-1; D might be TRBD1 (5 bases). This receptor was identified in an adult who received the AZD1222 COVID-19 vaccine. CDR3 protein: CSVGTAGRSTEAFF. In DNA form, the CDR3 reads TGCAGCGTTGGGACCGCGGGGCGTAGCACTGAAGCTTTCTTT. Based on the CDR3 plus reference TRBV29-1 and TRBJ1-1, the full variable domain is SAVISQKPSRDICQRGTSLTIQCQVDSQVTMMFWYRQQPGQSLTLIATANQGSEATYESGFVIDKFPISRPNLTFSTLTVSNMSPEDSSIYLCSVGTAGRSTEAFFGQGTRLTVV.